What follows are 31 T cell receptor beta chains derived from one specimen sequenced in a study of T cells in Graves' hyperthyroidism and ophthalmopathy. RNA transcripts served as the template for amplifying TCR beta CDR3 regions. Carried out on the TCR CDR3, a first-round RT-PCR used the HTBI primer set. TCRdb re-called the multiplex PCR reads with MiXCR, one entry per CDR3 protein. The table records 200,000 to 250,000 distinct CDR3 sequences, around 24% of them present only once. The sequenced sample consisted of blood. The receptor source for this set is a woman aged 35 to 49 with Graves' ophthalmopathy.

The chain links TRBV29-1 to TRBJ1-1; the D gene is possibly TRBD1 (5 bases). The CDR3 is made up of 11 amino acids. Germline V gives CDR1 SQVTM, CDR2 ANQGSEA. Trimming removed 7 bases at V and 8 bases at J, with 14 bases between. As DNA, the CDR3 is TGCAGCGCAGACAGTGGGCGAGAAGCTTTCTTT. It specifies CSADSGREAFF.

This clonotype was counted ten times or more. The J gene is TRBJ1-2, the V gene TRBV27; D unresolved. From germline, CDR1 is MNHEY and CDR2 SMNVEV (reference sequence). Trimming left V 6 bases short and J 0 bases short, with 8 bases between. This CDR3 is built from 13 residues. CDR3 loop: CASSHGSNYGYTF. The CDR3 DNA reads as TGTGCCAGCAGCCATGGTTCTAACTATGGCTACACCTTC.

A remark on this clonotype: At one of its ends the junction is not consistent with the germline gene, which may arise from a read error. The rearrangement links TRBV12-3 or TRBV12-4 to TRBJ2-5; maybe TRBD2 (6 bases). This CDR3 has 14 residues. CDR3 loop: CASSYGLPQEPQYF. DNA of the CDR3: TGTGCCAGCAGTTACGGACTACCCCAAGAGCCCCAGTACTTC.

This rearrangement joins TRBV28 to TRBJ2-7, with 9 bases lining up with TRBD2. Per the germline V gene, CDR1 is MDHEN and CDR2 is SYDVKM. V dropped 5 bases and J dropped 4; count of bases not matched to a gene: 6. The CDR3 runs to 14 residues. The chain's CDR3 is CASSPLAGRYEQYF. The DNA for the CDR3 is TGTGCCAGCAGTCCGCTAGCGGGAAGGTACGAGCAGTACTTC.

The table lists this clonotype with many counts. V is TRBV28 and J is TRBJ1-5, with D hard to call. This CDR3 is built from 16 residues. The germline V gene has CDR1 MDHEN and CDR2 SYDVKM. The ends were cut back, 6 bases at V and 0 bases at J, with 15 bases in the middle. CDR3 nucleotides: TGTGCCAGCAGCTCCAGACGGGCCATTAGCAATCAGCCCCAGCATTTT. Protein: CASSSRRAISNQPQHF.

This clonotype has a count of ten or more. The V gene is TRBV7-2, the J gene TRBJ2-7; 7 positions match TRBD2. Germline V CDR1 and CDR2: SGHTA, FQGNSA. CDR3 length: 15 residues. The V gene end was trimmed by 3 bases and the J gene end by 4 bases; junction bases not matched to a gene: 9. The CDR3 loop reads CASSLEGTTPYEQYF. The CDR3 DNA reads TGTGCCAGCAGCTTGGAGGGGACTACACCTTACGAGCAGTACTTC.

This clonotype has at least ten counts. V and J are TRBV6-2 or TRBV6-3 and TRBJ2-7, with D possibly TRBD2 on 6 matching bases. V shed 0 bases and J shed 0 bases, with 9 bases lying between them. In germline, CDR1 is MNHEY, CDR2 SVGEGT. The length of the CDR3 is 15 residues. This CDR3 reads CASSYSREYSYEQYF. The CDR3 coding sequence is TGTGCCAGCAGTTACTCGCGGGAATACTCCTACGAGCAGTACTTC.

This clonotype was counted many times. This clone may be a read error of a much larger clone one base away. This rearrangement joins TRBV7-3 to TRBJ2-2; D is ambiguous. CDR3 size: 12 residues. V was trimmed by 6 bases and J by 1 base, leaving 3 bases between them. The germline V gene encodes CDR1 SGHTA and CDR2 FQGTGA. DNA for the CDR3: TGTGCCAGCAGGATGAACACCGGGGAGCTGTTTTTT. This translates into CASRMNTGELFF.

This clonotype appeared many times. The chain recombines TRBV30 with TRBJ2-7; D not certain. CDR1 is GTSNPN, CDR2 SVGIG, per germline (reference sequence). There are 15 residues in the CDR3. V was trimmed by 0 bases and J by 3 bases, leaving 15 bases between them. The CDR3 here is CAWSVSQAFDYEQYF. As DNA, the CDR3 is TGTGCCTGGAGTGTATCCCAGGCATTCGACTACGAGCAGTACTTC. Together with reference TRBV30 and TRBJ2-7, the CDR3 gives the full variable domain: SQTIHQWPATLVQPVGSPLSLECTVEGTSNPNLYWYRQAAGRGLQLLFYSVGIGQISSEVPQNLSASRPQDRQFILSSKKLLLSDSGFYLCAWSVSQAFDYEQYFGPGTRLTVT.

This clonotype was seen at least ten times. J is TRBJ2-5 and V is TRBV3-1, with D tentatively TRBD2 (7 bases). The length of the CDR3 is 15 residues. The germline V gene encodes CDR1 LGHDT and CDR2 YNNKEL (reference sequence). V was pared by 4 bases and J by 2 bases, with 14 bases between. The CDR3 region has the DNA TGTGCCAGCAGCCCCGGGGGGCGGGGGCAAGAGACCCAGTACTTC. Translated: CASSPGGRGQETQYF.

This clonotype was counted a single time. The chain joins TRBV28 to TRBJ1-3; D ambiguous. The V gene lost 10 bases and the J gene lost 8 bases, with 9 bases spanning the gap. CDR1 and CDR2 (germline): MDHEN, SYDVKM. This CDR3 contains 10 residues. In nucleotides, the CDR3 is TGTGCCACCTTCGGCGACACCATATATTTT. Its protein is CATFGDTIYF.

This clonotype has ten or more counts. The chain is built from TRBV20-1 and TRBJ1-1; possibly TRBD1 for D (5 bases). V was pared by 0 bases and J by 3 bases, with 8 bases between. The germline V gene encodes CDR1 DFQATT and CDR2 SNEGSKA (reference sequence). The length of the CDR3 is 13 residues. CDR3 residues: CSARDRADTEAFF. The CDR3 nucleotides are TGCAGTGCTAGAGACAGGGCGGACACTGAAGCTTTCTTT.

This clonotype was counted ten times or more. The rearrangement links TRBV11-3 to TRBJ2-2; a possible D gene is TRBD2 (6 bases). V was pared by 1 base and J by 6 bases, with 18 bases between. CDR1 and CDR2 from the germline V gene are SGHNT and YENEEA. The CDR3 is made up of 17 amino acids. CDR3 protein: CASSLVVAESRPGELFF. CDR3 coding DNA: TGTGCCAGCAGCTTAGTAGTAGCGGAAAGTAGGCCCGGGGAGCTGTTTTTT. The full variable domain, completed using reference TRBV11-3 and TRBJ2-2, is EAGVVQSPRYKIIEKKQPVAFWCNPISGHNTLYWYLQNLGQGPELLIRYENEEAVDDSQLPKDRFSAERLKGVDSTLKIQPAELGDSAVYLCASSLVVAESRPGELFFGEGSRLTVL.

Ten or more counts support this clonotype. The chain combines TRBV9 with TRBJ2-2, with 9 positions matching TRBD1. CDR3 length equals 15 residues. Germline V gene lookup returns CDR1 SGDLS and CDR2 YYNGEE. With V trimmed by 4 bases and J by 6 bases, 7 bases remained unmatched. Here the CDR3 reads CASSFRDRAAGELFF. DNA of the CDR3: TGTGCCAGCAGCTTCCGGGACAGGGCGGCCGGGGAGCTGTTTTTT.

In its sample, this clonotype was seen many times. This rearrangement joins TRBV6-7 to TRBJ1-1; weak D call: TRBD1 (5 bases). TRBV6-7 is recorded as an ORF, its role being uncertain. The V and J ends lost 2 bases and 1 base respectively, with 20 bases between them. This CDR3 is 18 amino acids long. DNA for the CDR3: TGTGCCAGCAGTTACGGAGACCGAGCCGGGGGAAGGAACACTGAAGCTTTCTTT. Encoded protein: CASSYGDRAGGRNTEAFF.

This clonotype was recorded at least ten times. This chain links TRBV28 with TRBJ2-5; 10 nucleotides match TRBD2. The V and J ends lost 4 bases and 4 bases, in that order; junction bases with no gene match: 3. The CDR3 totals 14 residues. CDR1 and CDR2 from the germline V gene are MDHEN and SYDVKM. The DNA for the CDR3 is TGTGCCAGCAGTTCCTTAGCGGGAGGAGAGACCCAGTACTTC. It is translated as CASSSLAGGETQYF.

This clonotype occurred once. CDR3 residues: CASSSGTGVLGGYTF. The CDR3 DNA reads TGTGCCAGCAGTTCTGGAACGGGCGTCCTTGGAGGCTACACCTTC. The gene calls are TRBV28 and TRBJ1-2; D unresolved. Between the trimmed V and J ends, which lost 4 bases and 8 bases, there was a span of 20 bases. This CDR3 region has 15 residues. Germline values: CDR1 MDHEN, CDR2 SYDVKM.

This clonotype appeared many times. The rearrangement uses TRBV28 and TRBJ1-1; D unclear. V was cut by 2 bases and J by 4 bases, with 11 bases left in between. The CDR3 runs 14 residues. Looked up from germline, CDR1 is MDHEN and CDR2 is SYDVKM. The CDR3 DNA is TGTGCCAGCAGTTTACGGTACGCGGTCACTGAAGCTTTCTTT. It translates to CASSLRYAVTEAFF. Full variable domain (outside the CDR3, taken from reference TRBV28 and TRBJ1-1): DVKVTQSSRYLVKRTGEKVFLECVQDMDHENMFWYRQDPGLGLRLIYFSYDVKMKEKGDIPEGYSVSREKKERFSLILESASTNQTSMYLCASSLRYAVTEAFFGQGTRLTVV.

This clonotype was seen at least ten times. The rearrangement joins TRBV6-1 to TRBJ2-7, with 9 nucleotides matching TRBD1. V lost 4 bases, J lost 3 bases, and 7 bases stayed unmatched. CDR1 is MNHNS and CDR2 is SASEGT in the germline V gene. The CDR3 has 15 amino acids. The CDR3 DNA is TGTGCCAGCAGTGTAGCCGGGACAGGGCTCTACGAGCAGTACTTC. It encodes CASSVAGTGLYEQYF.

This clonotype was counted ten times or more. V gene TRBV12-3 or TRBV12-4 combines with J gene TRBJ2-7, with D unresolved. This CDR3 has 13 residues. The V end lost 3 bases, the J end lost 2 bases, and 8 bases lay between the germline ends. In nucleotides, the CDR3 is TGTGCCAGCAGTTTCACGGCAACCTACGAGCAGTACTTC. It encodes CASSFTATYEQYF.

This chain connects TRBV27 to TRBJ1-1; D not resolved. The V gene lost 5 bases and the J gene lost 5 bases, with 12 bases spanning the gap. There are 13 residues in the CDR3. From germline, CDR1 is MNHEY and CDR2 SMNVEV (reference sequence). This chain's CDR3 is CASSRGMSTEAFF. CDR3 nucleotide sequence: TGTGCCAGCAGTCGAGGGATGTCGACTGAAGCTTTCTTT.

This clonotype was observed at least ten times. The rearrangement joins TRBV6-5 to TRBJ2-3; D is undetermined. The germline CDR1 and CDR2 sequences are MNHEY and SVGAGI. This CDR3 has 13 residues. The ends were cut back, 3 bases at V and 3 bases at J, with 7 bases in the middle. The CDR3 DNA is TGTGCCAGCAGTTATACTGGTACAGATACGCAGTATTTT. Translated: CASSYTGTDTQYF.

This clonotype was counted at least ten times. The V gene is TRBV5-1, the J gene TRBJ2-7, with TRBD1 identical over 11 bases. The junction had 6 bases not matched to a gene; V was cut back by 3 bases and J by 4 bases. Per the germline V gene, CDR1 is SGHRS and CDR2 is YFSETQ. The CDR3 is made up of 15 amino acids. The chain's CDR3 is CASSSGTGGSYEQYF. CDR3 bases: TGCGCCAGCAGCTCCGGGACAGGGGGATCTTACGAGCAGTACTTC. The full variable domain, rest sourced from reference TRBV5-1 and TRBJ2-7, is KAGVTQTPRYLIKTRGQQVTLSCSPISGHRSVSWYQQTPGQGLQFLFEYFSETQRNKGNFPGRFSGRQFSNSRSEMNVSTLELGDSALYLCASSSGTGGSYEQYFGPGTRLTVT.

Ten or more counts support this clonotype. The chain is built from TRBV12-3 or TRBV12-4 and TRBJ1-1; 9 nucleotides match TRBD1. The V segment lost 7 bases and the J segment 6 bases; nucleotides outside the gene matches: 12. The CDR3 covers 15 residues. Written as DNA, the CDR3 is TGTGCCAGCAACCTCTGGGGACAGGGACATCCTGAAGCTTTCTTT. Protein: CASNLWGQGHPEAFF.

There are many counts of this clonotype. The V and J genes are TRBV12-3 or TRBV12-4 and TRBJ2-7; D perhaps matches TRBD1 (6 bases). The CDR3 runs 14 residues. The V end was cut by 2 bases, the J end by 2 bases, with 10 bases between. CDR3 sequence (DNA): TGTGCCAGCAGTTTAACAGGGATAGCCTACGAGCAGTACTTC. Its translation is CASSLTGIAYEQYF.

This clonotype was seen repeatedly, ten times or more. The chain employs TRBV5-1 and TRBJ2-7; 9 bases agree with TRBD1. Trimming at V came to 4 bases and at J to 5 bases, leaving 10 bases not matched to a gene. Germline V CDR1 and CDR2: SGHRS, YFSETQ. CDR3 size: 15 residues. CDR3 protein: CASSQRGTGGHEQYF. The DNA of the CDR3 is TGCGCCAGCAGCCAGCGGGGTACAGGGGGCCACGAGCAGTACTTC.

This clonotype has at least ten counts. This chain uses TRBV15 with TRBJ1-1, with D possibly TRBD1 on 5 matching bases. The V and J ends lost 11 bases and 1 base respectively, with 14 bases between them. Germline loops: CDR1 LNHNV, CDR2 YYDKDF (reference sequence). The CDR3 has 13 amino acids. For the CDR3, the DNA is TGTGCCGTGAGGGGCCAAAGGAACACTGAAGCTTTCTTT. Amino acid sequence: CAVRGQRNTEAFF.

The rearrangement links TRBV6-2 or TRBV6-3 to TRBJ2-7; D is unclear. With 5 bases removed from V and 5 bases from J, the gap between germline ends came to 13 bases. The CDR3 loop spans 13 amino acids. Germline lookup yields CDR1 MNHEY and CDR2 SVGEGT. As DNA, the CDR3 is TGTGCCAGCAGTCTCGACAACTTTGACGAGCAGTACTTC. It encodes CASSLDNFDEQYF.

This clonotype was recorded many times. V usage is TRBV20-1 and J usage is TRBJ2-7; possible D gene TRBD2, 6 bases. CDR3 length: 12 amino acids. V lost 5 bases and J 2 bases, leaving 10 bases between the germline ends. Germline values: CDR1 DFQATT, CDR2 SNEGSKA (reference sequence). DNA for the CDR3: TGCAGTGCTCCGGGACTTACCTACGAGCAGTACTTC. It encodes CSAPGLTYEQYF.

This clonotype came up many times. The chain uses TRBV28 and TRBJ2-5; D not certain. This CDR3 spans 16 amino acids. Trimming cost V 4 bases and J 2 bases, with 17 bases left between them. Looked up from germline, CDR1 is MDHEN and CDR2 is SYDVKM. As DNA, the CDR3 is TGTGCCAGCAGTTATTGGACCCTCGCGGATCAAGAGACCCAGTACTTC. Protein: CASSYWTLADQETQYF.

In the case of this clonotype: This CDR3 is missing its conserved last phenylalanine or tryptophan, likely due to a read error. The CDR3 is CASSYSRAMGEAFS. The CDR3 DNA reads TGCGCCAGCAGTTACTCGCGCGCCATGGGTGAAGCTTTCTCT. The rearrangement joins TRBV6-2 or TRBV6-3 to TRBJ1-1; D is unclear. CDR3 size: 14 residues. Germline V gene data show CDR1 as MNHEY and CDR2 as SVGEGT.